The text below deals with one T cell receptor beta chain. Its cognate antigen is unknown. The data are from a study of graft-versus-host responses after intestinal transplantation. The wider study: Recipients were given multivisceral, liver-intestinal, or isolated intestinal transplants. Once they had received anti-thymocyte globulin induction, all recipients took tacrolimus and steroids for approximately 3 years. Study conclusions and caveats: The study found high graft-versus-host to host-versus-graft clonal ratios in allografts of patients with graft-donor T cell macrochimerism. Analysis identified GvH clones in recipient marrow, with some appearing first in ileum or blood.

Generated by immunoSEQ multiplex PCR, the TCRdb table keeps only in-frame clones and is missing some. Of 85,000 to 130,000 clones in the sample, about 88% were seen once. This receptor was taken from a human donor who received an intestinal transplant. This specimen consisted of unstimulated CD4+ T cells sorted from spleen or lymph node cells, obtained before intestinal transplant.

The chain's CDR3 is CASSVASIRGLAGNEQFF. In DNA, the CDR3 is TGTGCCAGCAGCGTAGCTAGTATACGCGGGCTAGCGGGCAATGAGCAGTTCTTC. This chain joins TRBV9 and TRBJ2-1; 8 positions agree with TRBD2. V shed 0 bases and J 6 bases; nucleotides not matched to a gene: 14. The CDR3 is 18 amino acids. CDR1 and CDR2 (germline): SGDLS, YYNGEE.